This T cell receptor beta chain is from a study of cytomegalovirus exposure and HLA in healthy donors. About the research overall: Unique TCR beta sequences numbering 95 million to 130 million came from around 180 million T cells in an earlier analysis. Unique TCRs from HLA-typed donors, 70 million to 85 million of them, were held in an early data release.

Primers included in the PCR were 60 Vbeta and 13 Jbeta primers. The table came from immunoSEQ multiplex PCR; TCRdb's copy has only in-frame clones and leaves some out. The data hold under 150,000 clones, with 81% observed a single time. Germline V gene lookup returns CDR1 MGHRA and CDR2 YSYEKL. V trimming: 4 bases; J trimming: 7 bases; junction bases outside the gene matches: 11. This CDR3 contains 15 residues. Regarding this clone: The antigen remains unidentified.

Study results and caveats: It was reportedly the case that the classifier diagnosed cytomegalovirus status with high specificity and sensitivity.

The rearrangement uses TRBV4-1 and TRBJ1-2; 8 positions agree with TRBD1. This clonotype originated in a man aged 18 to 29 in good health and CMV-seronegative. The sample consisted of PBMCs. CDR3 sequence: CASSPTGAVVRGYTF. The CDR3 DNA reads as TGCGCCAGCAGCCCGACAGGGGCGGTAGTCCGTGGCTACACCTTC.